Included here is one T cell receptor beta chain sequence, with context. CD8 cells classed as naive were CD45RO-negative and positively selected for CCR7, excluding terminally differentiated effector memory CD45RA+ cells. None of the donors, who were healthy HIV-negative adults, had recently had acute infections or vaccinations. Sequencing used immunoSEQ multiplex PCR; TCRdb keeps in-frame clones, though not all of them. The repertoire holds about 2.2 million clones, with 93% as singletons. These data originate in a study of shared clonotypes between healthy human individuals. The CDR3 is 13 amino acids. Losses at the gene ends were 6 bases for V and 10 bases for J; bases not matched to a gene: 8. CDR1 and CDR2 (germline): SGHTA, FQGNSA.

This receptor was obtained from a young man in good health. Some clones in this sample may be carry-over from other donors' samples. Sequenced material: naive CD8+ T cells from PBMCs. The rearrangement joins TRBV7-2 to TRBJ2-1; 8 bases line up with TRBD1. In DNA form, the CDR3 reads TGTGCCAGCAGATCCAGGGGGCTAAGGGAGCAGTTCTTC. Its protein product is CASRSRGLREQFF.